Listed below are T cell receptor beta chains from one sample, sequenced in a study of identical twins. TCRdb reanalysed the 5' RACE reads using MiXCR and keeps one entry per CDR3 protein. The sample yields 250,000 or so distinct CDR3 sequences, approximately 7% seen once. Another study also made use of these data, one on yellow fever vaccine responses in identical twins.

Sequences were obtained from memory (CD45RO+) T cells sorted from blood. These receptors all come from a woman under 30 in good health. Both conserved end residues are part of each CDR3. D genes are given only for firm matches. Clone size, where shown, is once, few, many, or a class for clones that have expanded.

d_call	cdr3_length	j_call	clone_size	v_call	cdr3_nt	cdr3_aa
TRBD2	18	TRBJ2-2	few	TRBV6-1	TGTGCCAGCAGTGAAGAGGTAGCGGGGGCCTTGAACACCGGGGAGCTGTTTTTT	CASSEEVAGALNTGELFF
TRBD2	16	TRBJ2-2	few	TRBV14	TGTGCCAGCAGCCTTAGACTAGCGGTAAACACCGGGGAGCTGTTTTTT	CASSLRLAVNTGELFF
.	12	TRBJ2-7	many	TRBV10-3	TGTGCCAGTACAGGGGAGGGGTACGAGCAGTACTTC	CASTGEGYEQYF
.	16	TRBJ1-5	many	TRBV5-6	TGTGCCAGCAGCTTTTGGAACAGGGATAGCAATCAGCCCCAGCATTTT	CASSFWNRDSNQPQHF
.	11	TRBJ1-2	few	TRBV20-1	TGCAGTGCGGCGGGCAACTATGGCTACACCTTC	CSAAGNYGYTF
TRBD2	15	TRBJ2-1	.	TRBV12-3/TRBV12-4	TGTGCCAGCAGTTTCAGCGGGAGGCTCTACAATGAGCAGTTCTTC	CASSFSGRLYNEQFF
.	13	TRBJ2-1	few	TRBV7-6	TGTGCCAGCAGCCTTGGGCCATTCAATGAGCAGTTCTTC	CASSLGPFNEQFF
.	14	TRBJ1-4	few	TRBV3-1	TGTGCCAGCAGCTCGTCCCTTGTGGGGGAAAAACTGTTTTTT	CASSSSLVGEKLFF
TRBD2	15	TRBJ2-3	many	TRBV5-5	TGTGCCAGCAGCTTGCTGGCTAGCGGGAGGGATACGCAGTATTTT	CASSLLASGRDTQYF
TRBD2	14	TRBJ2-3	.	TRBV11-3	TGTGCCAGCAGCTTAGGAGCGGGAGTCGATACGCAGTATTTT	CASSLGAGVDTQYF
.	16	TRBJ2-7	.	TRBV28	TGTGCCAGAAGTTTAAGTTCAACAGGGCAGTCCTACGAGCAGTACTTC	CARSLSSTGQSYEQYF
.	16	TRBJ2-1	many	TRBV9	TGTGCCAGCAGTACCAGTCCCGGGACGGTTTTCAATGAGCAGTTCTTC	CASSTSPGTVFNEQFF
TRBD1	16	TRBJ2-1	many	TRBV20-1	TGCAGTGCTACAGGGGGGACAGGGGAAACATACAATGAGCAGTTCTTC	CSATGGTGETYNEQFF
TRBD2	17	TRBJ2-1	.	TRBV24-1	TGTGCCACCAGTGCCCGGACTAGCGGGAAAAAATACAATGAGCAGTTCTTC	CATSARTSGKKYNEQFF
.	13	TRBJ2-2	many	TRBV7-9	TGTGCCAGCAGCTTAGCTACGGCCGGGGAGCTGTTTTTT	CASSLATAGELFF
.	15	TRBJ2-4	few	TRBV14	TGTGCCAGCCGTAGTGGAACAGCTCGGAAAAACATTCAGTACTTC	CASRSGTARKNIQYF
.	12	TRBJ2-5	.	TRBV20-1	TGCAGTGCTAGATTTAGGGATGAGACCCAGTACTTC	CSARFRDETQYF
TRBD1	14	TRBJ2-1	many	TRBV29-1	TGCAGCGTTGAGGCTTGGACAGGCTACAATGAGCAGTTCTTC	CSVEAWTGYNEQFF
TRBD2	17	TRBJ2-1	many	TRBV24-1	TGTGCCACCAGTGCCCTAAGCGGGAGGGAGGAAAGGAATGAGCAGTTCTTC	CATSALSGREERNEQFF
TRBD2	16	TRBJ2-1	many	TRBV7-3	TGTGCCAGCAGCTTCGGGACTAGCGGGGTTTACAATGAGCAGTTCTTC	CASSFGTSGVYNEQFF
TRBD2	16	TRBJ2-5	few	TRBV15	TGTGCCACCAGCAGAGCCCTAGCGGGGATGCAAGAGACCCAGTACTTC	CATSRALAGMQETQYF
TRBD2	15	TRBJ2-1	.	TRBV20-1	TGCAGTGCTTCCCGGACTAGCGGGACCTACAATGAGCAGTTCTTC	CSASRTSGTYNEQFF
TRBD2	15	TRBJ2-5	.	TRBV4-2	TGTGCCAGCAGCCAAGTGGCGGGGGACCAAGAGACCCAGTACTTC	CASSQVAGDQETQYF
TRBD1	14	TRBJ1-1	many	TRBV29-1	TGCAGCGTTGCGTGGGACAGATTATCAACTGAAGCTTTCTTT	CSVAWDRLSTEAFF
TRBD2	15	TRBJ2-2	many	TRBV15	TGTGCCACCAGCATGTGGATAGCGGGAACCGGGGAGCTGTTTTTT	CATSMWIAGTGELFF
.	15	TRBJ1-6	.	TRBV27	TGTGCCAGCAGTTTAGGGGGGGTGAATAATTCACCCCTCCACTTT	CASSLGGVNNSPLHF